These 17 T cell receptor beta chains were sequenced from one sample in a study of shared clonotypes between healthy human individuals. TCRdb's table, derived via immunoSEQ multiplex PCR, lists solely in-frame clones and lacks some. The data hold about 230,000 clones, with approximately 65% observed a single time. Sequencing was carried out using memory CD4+ T cells sorted from blood. The subset was: CD45RA-negative fraction. Receptors were obtained from a man aged 30 to 45 in good health.

The rearrangement links TRBV6-5 to TRBJ2-5; perhaps TRBD2 as D (7 bases). Germline V lookup: CDR1 MNHEY, CDR2 SVGAGI. This CDR3 spans 14 amino acids. V was cut by 7 bases and J by 4 bases, with 16 bases left in between. CDR3 sequence reads: CASTRGANTETQYF. CDR3 DNA sequence: TGTGCCAGCACCCGGGGGGCCAACACAGAGACCCAGTACTTC.

Worth noting for this clone: Because the CDR3 is missing its conserved closing phenylalanine or tryptophan, this is likely a read error. This chain uses TRBV18 with TRBJ1-2; D ambiguous. The V end was cut by 4 bases, the J end by 4 bases, with 16 bases between. The CDR3 loop spans 15 amino acids. Germline V gene sequence: CDR1 KGHSH, CDR2 LQKENI. The CDR3 loop reads CASSRSGIDVYGYTL. The CDR3 region has the DNA TGTGCCAGCTCACGGTCCGGAATCGACGTCTATGGCTACACCCTC.

The chain combines TRBV6-5 with TRBJ1-1; D is unresolved. The V end was cut by 2 bases, the J end by 0 bases, with 4 bases between. Germline-derived CDR1 and CDR2 are MNHEY and SVGAGI. The CDR3 loop spans 13 amino acids. CDR3 DNA sequence: TGTGCCAGCAGTTACCGATTGAACACTGAAGCTTTCTTT. Protein sequence: CASSYRLNTEAFF.

This clone was found a few times. The CDR3 reads CSAWGTGGRGYTF. The DNA for the CDR3 is TGCAGCGCCTGGGGGACAGGGGGCCGAGGCTACACCTTC. V usage is TRBV29-1 and J usage is TRBJ1-2, with 12 bases fitting TRBD1. Germline CDR1 SQVTM, CDR2 ANQGSEA. The CDR3 contains 13 residues. The V and J ends lost 7 bases and 8 bases, in that order; junction bases with no gene match: 8.

The sample holds one count of this clone. The rearrangement links TRBV5-1 to TRBJ2-7; 8 nucleotides align to TRBD2. V gave up 0 bases and J gave up 9 bases; unmatched junction bases: 11. The CDR3 loop spans 15 amino acids. Germline V gene data show CDR1 as SGHRS and CDR2 as YFSETQ. CDR3 in amino acids: CASSLAVGPGGLQYF. As DNA, the CDR3 is TGCGCCAGCAGCTTGGCGGTGGGTCCGGGGGGGCTGCAGTACTTC.

The gene calls are TRBV5-6 and TRBJ2-7, with D unclear. With 0 bases removed from V and 2 bases from J, the gap between germline ends came to 12 bases. Germline values: CDR1 SGHDT, CDR2 YYEEEE. The length of the CDR3 is 15 residues. As DNA, the CDR3 is TGTGCCAGCAGCTTGGTTAAGGTGACCACCTACGAGCAGTACTTC. Translated, it gives CASSLVKVTTYEQYF.

With respect to this clone: This sample includes further DNA sequences coding for the same CDR3. The rearrangement links TRBV2 to TRBJ2-4, with no clear D. Per the germline V gene, CDR1 is SNHLY and CDR2 is FYNNEI. This CDR3 contains 14 residues. Trimming removed 0 bases from V and 0 bases from J, with 3 bases in between. CDR3 nucleotide sequence: TGTGCCAGCAGTGAAGCGGGAGCCAAAAACATTCAGTACTTC. Protein: CASSEAGAKNIQYF.

This clone came up once. The chain has TRBV18 and TRBJ2-3; weak D call: TRBD1 (6 bases). Germline CDR1 and CDR2: KGHSH and LQKENI. V was shortened by 3 bases and J by 4 bases, with 23 bases between the two germline ends. The CDR3 runs to 18 residues. Here the CDR3 reads CASSPRSVSAGAADTQYF. Here the CDR3 DNA reads TGTGCCAGCTCACCCCGATCGGTTTCGGCAGGGGCGGCAGATACGCAGTATTTT.

V is TRBV30 and J is TRBJ1-2; 7 bases map to TRBD1. CDR1 GTSNPN and CDR2 SVGIG come from the germline V gene (reference sequence). Germline trimming cut 0 bases from V and 7 bases from J; bases unmatched to any gene: 5. The CDR3 runs to 13 residues. CDR3 in DNA: TGTGCCTGGAGTGTCGGCAGGGGGGGTGGCTACACCTTC. Its protein is CAWSVGRGGGYTF.

The chain is built from TRBV9 and TRBJ2-5; 10 bases agree with TRBD2. CDR3 size: 16 residues. From germline, CDR1 is SGDLS and CDR2 YYNGEE. J gave up 4 bases and V 4 bases, and 10 bases lay outside the gene matches. CDR3 loop: CASSPGGLAGVETQYF. The CDR3 bases are TGTGCCAGCAGCCCCGGGGGTCTAGCGGGAGTAGAGACCCAGTACTTC.

In this sample, this clone turned up a few times. The rearrangement links TRBV2 to TRBJ2-5, with D unresolved. Germline loops: CDR1 SNHLY, CDR2 FYNNEI. The CDR3 loop spans 13 amino acids. Trimming took off 2 bases at V and 0 bases at J, with 4 bases between the two ends. The CDR3 loop is CASSERDQETQYF. As DNA, the CDR3 is TGTGCCAGCAGTGAACGGGACCAAGAGACCCAGTACTTC. Full variable domain (outside the CDR3, taken from reference TRBV2 and TRBJ2-5): EPEVTQTPSHQVTQMGQEVILRCVPISNHLYFYWYRQILGQKVEFLVSFYNNEISEKSEIFDDQFSVERPDGSNFTLKIRSTKLEDSAMYFCASSERDQETQYFGPGTRLLVL.

V and J are TRBV7-2 and TRBJ2-3; D not resolved. CDR3 length: 13 amino acids. CDR1 and CDR2 from the germline V gene are SGHTA and FQGNSA. The V and J ends lost 3 bases and 4 bases respectively, with 8 bases between them. This CDR3 is CASSFGPSDTQYF. CDR3 nucleotide sequence: TGTGCCAGCAGCTTCGGCCCCTCAGATACGCAGTATTTT.

The chain uses TRBV5-1 and TRBJ1-2; D unresolved. With 0 bases removed from V and 8 bases from J, the gap between germline ends came to 14 bases. This CDR3 has 14 residues. Per the germline V gene, CDR1 is SGHRS and CDR2 is YFSETQ. CDR3 nucleotides: TGCGCCAGCAGCTTGGATGCCCAACCTAGGGGCTACACCTTC. This gives the protein CASSLDAQPRGYTF.

This chain links TRBV27 with TRBJ2-7, with TRBD2 identical over 8 bases. The CDR3 loop spans 16 amino acids. Germline V gene lookup returns CDR1 MNHEY and CDR2 SMNVEV (reference sequence). Germline trimming cut 5 bases from V and 5 bases from J; bases unmatched to any gene: 14. The CDR3 spells CASSPQGREVRDEQYF. In DNA, the CDR3 is TGTGCCAGCAGTCCTCAAGGGCGGGAGGTTAGGGACGAGCAGTACTTC.

This clone was counted between two and nine times. The chain combines TRBV29-1 with TRBJ2-2, with D perhaps given as TRBD1 or TRBD2 (5 bases each). CDR3 size: 12 residues. Looked up from germline, CDR1 is SQVTM and CDR2 is ANQGSEA. Between the trimmed V and J ends, which lost 4 bases and 5 bases, there was a span of 8 bases. CDR3 residues: CSVARGTGELFF. In nucleotides, the CDR3 is TGCAGCGTTGCGAGGGGAACCGGGGAGCTGTTTTTT.

The V and J genes are TRBV28 and TRBJ2-1; D gene unclear. CDR1 is MDHEN and CDR2 is SYDVKM in the germline V gene. The CDR3 totals 12 residues. V dropped 8 bases and J dropped 2 bases, with 7 bases sitting between them. The CDR3, as DNA: TGTGCCAGCCAGAGACCCTACAATGAGCAGTTCTTC. This translates into CASQRPYNEQFF. Supplemented by reference TRBV28 and TRBJ2-1, the full variable domain reads DVKVTQSSRYLVKRTGEKVFLECVQDMDHENMFWYRQDPGLGLRLIYFSYDVKMKEKGDIPEGYSVSREKKERFSLILESASTNQTSMYLCASQRPYNEQFFGPGTRLTVL.

The chain combines TRBV2 with TRBJ2-7; possible D gene TRBD1, 5 bases. The CDR3 contains 15 residues. V lost 3 bases and J 2 bases, leaving 14 bases between the germline ends. Germline V gene lookup returns CDR1 SNHLY and CDR2 FYNNEI. CDR3 DNA: TGTGCCAGCAGTGACGTCGGCAGGGTGGCCTACGAGCAGTACTTC. Encoded protein: CASSDVGRVAYEQYF.